This T cell receptor beta chain was obtained from a study of CD8 T cells in ankylosing spondylitis. TCRdb recomputed calls from the 5' RACE reads with MiXCR, one row per CDR3 protein. This sample yields 450,000 to 550,000 distinct CDR3 sequences, of which approximately 5% are seen a single time; around 3.4% belongs to the top ten. The study, taken as a whole, reports: Characteristic of ankylosing spondylitis blood, it appeared, was a TCR beta motif comprising about eight highly homologous variants. Disease-linked clones reportedly concentrated significantly in matched ankylosing spondylitis synovial fluid.

This clonotype was counted ten times or more. The antigen is not known. Trimming took 8 bases from V and 2 from J, leaving 17 bases between them. Germline loops: CDR1 SGHRS, CDR2 YFSETQ. There are 14 residues in the CDR3. The sequence came from a male donor with ankylosing spondylitis. Sample: blood, either unsorted or a sorted T cell fraction (not recorded which). The chain employs TRBV5-1 and TRBJ2-7; D is tentatively TRBD1 or TRBD2 (5 bases each). The DNA of the CDR3 is TGCGCCAGTCATACCGGGACGGGTGCCTACGAGCAGTACTTC. This translates into CASHTGTGAYEQYF. Variable domain in full (rest from reference TRBV5-1 and TRBJ2-7): KAGVTQTPRYLIKTRGQQVTLSCSPISGHRSVSWYQQTPGQGLQFLFEYFSETQRNKGNFPGRFSGRQFSNSRSEMNVSTLELGDSALYLCASHTGTGAYEQYFGPGTRLTVT.